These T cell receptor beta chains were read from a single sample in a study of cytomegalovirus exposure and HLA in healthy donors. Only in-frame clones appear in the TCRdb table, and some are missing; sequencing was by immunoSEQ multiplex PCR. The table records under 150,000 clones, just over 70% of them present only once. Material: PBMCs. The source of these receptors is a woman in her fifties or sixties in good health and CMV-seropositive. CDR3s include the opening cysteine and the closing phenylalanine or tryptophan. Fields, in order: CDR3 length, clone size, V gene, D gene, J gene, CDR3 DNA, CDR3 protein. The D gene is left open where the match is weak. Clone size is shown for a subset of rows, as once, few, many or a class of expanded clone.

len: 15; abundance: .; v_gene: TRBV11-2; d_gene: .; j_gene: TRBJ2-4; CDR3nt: TGTGCCAGCAGCTTAGGGTCAGGGGAATGGAACATTCAGTACTTC; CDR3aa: CASSLGSGEWNIQYF
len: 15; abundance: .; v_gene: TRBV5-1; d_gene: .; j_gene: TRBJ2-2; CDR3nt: TGCGCCAGCAGCCGGGACTCCCCAAACACCGGGGAGCTGTTTTTT; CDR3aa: CASSRDSPNTGELFF
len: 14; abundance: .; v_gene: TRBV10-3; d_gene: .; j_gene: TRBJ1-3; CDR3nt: TGTGCCATCAGTGGGTCGGGCCATGGAAACACCATATATTTT; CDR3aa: CAISGSGHGNTIYF
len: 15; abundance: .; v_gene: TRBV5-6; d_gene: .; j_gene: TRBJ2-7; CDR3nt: TGTGCCAGCAGCTTGGGGGCAGGAATAACCTACGAGCAGTACTTC; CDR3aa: CASSLGAGITYEQYF
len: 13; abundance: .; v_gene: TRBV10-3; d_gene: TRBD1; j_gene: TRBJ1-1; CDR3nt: TGTGCCATCAAGGACAGGGGGGACACTGAAGCTTTCTTT; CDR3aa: CAIKDRGDTEAFF
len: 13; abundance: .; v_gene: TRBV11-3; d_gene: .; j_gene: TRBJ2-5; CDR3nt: TGTGCCAGCAGCTTAGAAAGAGAAGAGACCCAGTACTTC; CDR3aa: CASSLEREETQYF
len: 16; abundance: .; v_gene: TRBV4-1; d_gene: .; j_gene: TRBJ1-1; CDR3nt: TGCGCCAGCAGCCCTATCATTGGGGGCGAGGACACTGAAGCTTTCTTT; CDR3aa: CASSPIIGGEDTEAFF
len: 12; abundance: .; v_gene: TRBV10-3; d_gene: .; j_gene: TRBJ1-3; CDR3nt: TGTGCCATCAGCGGCTCTGGAAACACCATATATTTT; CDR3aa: CAISGSGNTIYF
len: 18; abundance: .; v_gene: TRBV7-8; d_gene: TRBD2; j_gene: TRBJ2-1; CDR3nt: TGTGCCAGCAGCTTAGTCCGAGCGGGGGCTCCAAGACTCAATGAGCAGTTCTTC; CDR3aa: CASSLVRAGAPRLNEQFF
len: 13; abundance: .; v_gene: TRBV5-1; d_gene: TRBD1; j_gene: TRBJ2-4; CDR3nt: TGCGCCAGCAGCGTGGACAGGGTGGACATTCAGTACTTC; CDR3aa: CASSVDRVDIQYF
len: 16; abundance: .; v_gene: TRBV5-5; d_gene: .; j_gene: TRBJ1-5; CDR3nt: TGTGCCAGCAGCTTGGAGGCGGGCTATAGCAATCAGCCCCAGCATTTT; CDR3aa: CASSLEAGYSNQPQHF
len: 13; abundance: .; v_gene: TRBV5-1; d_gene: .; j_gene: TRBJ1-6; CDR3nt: TGCGCCAGCAGTTCAGGGAATGGTTCACCCCTCCACTTT; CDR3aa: CASSSGNGSPLHF
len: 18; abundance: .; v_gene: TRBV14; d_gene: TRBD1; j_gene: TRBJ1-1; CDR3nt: TGTGCCAGCAGCCAAGAAGTTGGGACAGGGGCAAGGGGCACTGAAGCTTTCTTT; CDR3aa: CASSQEVGTGARGTEAFF
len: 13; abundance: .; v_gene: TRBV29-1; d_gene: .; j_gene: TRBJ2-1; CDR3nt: TGCAGCGTTGAAGGGACAGCCTACAATGAGCAGTTCTTC; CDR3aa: CSVEGTAYNEQFF
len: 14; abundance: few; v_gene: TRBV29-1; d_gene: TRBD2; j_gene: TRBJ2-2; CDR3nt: TGCAGCGCTGGACTAGCGGGGGGCACCGGGGAGCTGTTTTTT; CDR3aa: CSAGLAGGTGELFF
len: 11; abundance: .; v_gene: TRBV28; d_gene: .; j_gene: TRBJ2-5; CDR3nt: TGTGCCAGCAGCCCTCAAGAGACCCAGTACTTC; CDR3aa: CASSPQETQYF